The entry below gives a single T cell receptor beta chain sequence along with its context. The antigen is unknown. Primers for the PCR totalled 60 Vbeta and 13 Jbeta. Here immunoSEQ multiplex PCR was the method, and the copy in TCRdb shows in-frame clones only, minus some. Recorded here are around 140,000 clones; the top ten clones represent 0.75% to 1%. The CDR3 covers 16 residues. The V segment lost 6 bases and the J segment 5 bases; nucleotides outside the gene matches: 10. Germline V gene lookup returns CDR1 SGHVS and CDR2 FQNEAQ. Nominally healthy donors were sampled, though unrecorded immune exposures were likely. The record originates from a study of cytomegalovirus exposure and HLA in healthy donors. Study context: The Caucasian-associated ancestry cluster contained more than 75% of the approximately 420 genotyped donors.

Study outcomes and limitations: A reported reduction in N-insertions relative to the approximately 690-donor mean was seen in an Asian-associated ancestry cluster in a later analysis.

The sample consisted of PBMCs. The V call is TRBV7-8, the J call TRBJ1-5; the match to TRBD1 covers 10 bases. This sequence originates from a male donor in good health and CMV-seronegative. CDR3 in amino acids: CASSSRTGTGDQPQHF. In DNA, the CDR3 is TGTGCCAGCAGTTCCAGAACCGGGACAGGGGATCAGCCCCAGCATTTT.